One sample yielded the 19 T cell receptor beta chains listed below, sequenced in a study of blood T cell repertoires in COVID-19. Libraries were prepared by immunoSEQ multiplex PCR; TCRdb keeps only in-frame clonotypes and omits some of them. The data show roughly 170,000 clones, roughly nine tenths seen once. The material sequenced was peripheral blood. The receptors originated from a man between 65 and 85 years old with active or convalescent COVID-19.

V and J are TRBV11-2 and TRBJ1-1, with D maybe TRBD1 (6 bases). The CDR3 loop spans 13 amino acids. Germline CDR1 SGHAT, CDR2 FQNNGV. V was trimmed by 6 bases and J by 3 bases, leaving 11 bases between them. CDR3 in DNA: TGTGCCAGCAGTCCACACAGGGACACTGAAGCTTTCTTT. It translates to CASSPHRDTEAFF. Looking up the rest from reference TRBV11-2 and TRBJ1-1 gives the full variable domain: EAGVAQSPRYKIIEKRQSVAFWCNPISGHATLYWYQQILGQGPKLLIQFQNNGVVDDSQLPKDRFSAERLKGVDSTLKIQPAKLEDSAVYLCASSPHRDTEAFFGQGTRLTVV.

This rearrangement joins TRBV5-1 to TRBJ2-5; D possibly corresponds to TRBD2 (6 bases). The CDR3 sequence is 15 residues long. CDR1 is SGHRS, CDR2 YFSETQ, per germline. V was pared by 4 bases and J by 4 bases, with 17 bases between. This CDR3 is CASSTTVGGVETQYF. CDR3 bases: TGCGCCAGCAGCACGACAGTGGGAGGCGTAGAGACCCAGTACTTC.

The genes are TRBV7-8 and TRBJ2-7, with 9 positions matching TRBD1. Germline lookup yields CDR1 SGHVS and CDR2 FQNEAQ. The CDR3 is 15 amino acids. The J segment lost 4 bases and the V segment lost 3 bases, leaving 7 bases of the junction unmatched. CDR3: CASSFTGTGKYEQYF. CDR3 coding DNA: TGTGCCAGCAGCTTCACCGGGACAGGGAAATACGAGCAGTACTTC.

This clone was detected a few times. The genes are TRBV4-1 and TRBJ2-5, with a tentative D call TRBD1 (5 bases). The CDR3 totals 17 residues. The germline CDR1 and CDR2 sequences are MGHRA and YSYEKL. Trimming left V 2 bases short and J 4 bases short, with 20 bases between. CDR3 sequence (DNA): TGCGCCAGCAGCCAATTTAAGAACAGGAAGATTGGAGAGACCCAGTACTTC. It encodes CASSQFKNRKIGETQYF.

This clone was detected only once. The chain is built from TRBV7-9 and TRBJ1-1; unclear D gene. With 4 bases removed from V and 3 bases from J, the gap between germline ends came to 9 bases. The CDR3 has 13 amino acids. The germline V gene encodes CDR1 SEHNR and CDR2 FQNEAQ (reference sequence). CDR3 protein: CASSSESDTEAFF. CDR3 nucleotides: TGTGCCAGCAGCTCCGAGTCGGACACTGAAGCTTTCTTT.

The DNA of the CDR3 is TGCGCCAGCAGCTTGGGGGCCGATCGGAATACGCAGTATTTT. Translation gives CASSLGADRNTQYF. The chain carries TRBV5-1 and TRBJ2-3, with unresolved D. This CDR3 region has 14 residues. Trimming pared 0 bases from V and 7 bases from J, leaving 12 bases between. Germline V gives CDR1 SGHRS, CDR2 YFSETQ.

The chain is built from TRBV29-1 and TRBJ2-7, with D possibly being TRBD1 (5 bases). This CDR3 is built from 12 residues. Trimming removed 1 base from V and 11 bases from J, with 15 bases in between. Germline V gives CDR1 SQVTM, CDR2 ANQGSEA. As DNA, the CDR3 is TGCAGCGTTGAAGGTACAGGTTTTATAGAGTACTTC. It is translated as CSVEGTGFIEYF.

This chain joins TRBV9 and TRBJ2-2; TRBD1 is a possible D gene (6 bases). The V end lost 0 bases, the J end lost 0 bases, and 9 bases lay between the germline ends. Germline CDR1 reads SGDLS; CDR2 reads YYNGEE. CDR3 length: 16 amino acids. The CDR3 sequence is CASSVGTATNTGELFF. DNA of the CDR3: TGTGCCAGCAGCGTAGGGACAGCGACGAACACCGGGGAGCTGTTTTTT.

The chain employs TRBV6-5 and TRBJ2-5; 7 nucleotides match TRBD2. This CDR3 spans 14 amino acids. Germline V gives CDR1 MNHEY, CDR2 SVGAGI. The trim removed 6 bases at V and 5 bases at J, leaving 9 bases unmatched. The CDR3 loop reads CASRKRGDGETQYF. DNA for the CDR3: TGTGCCAGCAGAAAGCGGGGCGATGGGGAGACCCAGTACTTC.

The table lists this clone with a count of one. The chain is built from TRBV6-2 or TRBV6-3 and TRBJ1-1; TRBD1 agrees at 8 bases. Per the germline V gene, CDR1 is MNHEY and CDR2 is SVGEGT. The J segment lost 0 bases and the V segment lost 4 bases, leaving 1 base of the junction unmatched. The CDR3 sequence is 14 residues long. The CDR3 DNA follows: TGTGCCAGCAGTTTGACAGGGGTGAACACTGAAGCTTTCTTT. Its protein product is CASSLTGVNTEAFF.

This chain links TRBV5-4 with TRBJ2-7, with TRBD2 matching 8 bases. Germline V gene data show CDR1 as SGHNT and CDR2 as YYREEE (reference sequence). After removal of 6 bases from V and 6 bases from J, the junction contained 11 bases not matched to a gene. The CDR3 sequence is 14 residues long. The CDR3 coding sequence is TGTGCCAGCACCATCATGGCGGGGGGTAGCGAGCAGTACTTC. It encodes CASTIMAGGSEQYF. Using reference TRBV5-4 and TRBJ2-7 for the parts outside the CDR3, the full variable domain is ETGVTQSPTHLIKTRGQQVTLRCSSQSGHNTVSWYQQALGQGPQFIFQYYREEENGRGNFPPRFSGLQFPNYSSELNVNALELDDSALYLCASTIMAGGSEQYFGPGTRLTVT.

The J gene is TRBJ2-2, the V gene TRBV28; no clear D. There are 13 residues in the CDR3. From germline, CDR1 is MDHEN and CDR2 SYDVKM. Trimming took off 2 bases at V and 6 bases at J, with 7 bases between the two ends. The CDR3 region has the DNA TGTGCCAGCAGTTTACGCCCGGCCGGGGAGCTGTTTTTT. It translates to CASSLRPAGELFF.

The chain recombines TRBV15 with TRBJ1-3; no reliable D call. The V gene's germline CDR1 is LNHNV and CDR2 YYDKDF (reference sequence). Trimming shortened V by 4 bases and J by 0 bases, and 10 bases separated the two germline ends. The CDR3 consists of 15 residues. The CDR3 sequence is CATSTTAASGNTIYF. The CDR3 DNA is TGTGCCACCAGCACCACAGCGGCCTCTGGAAACACCATATATTTT.

V is TRBV6-6 and J is TRBJ1-2, with 7 nucleotides matching TRBD1. Trimming removed 5 bases from V and 8 bases from J; junction bases left unmatched: 11. Germline V CDR1 and CDR2: MNHNY, SVGAGI (reference sequence). The CDR3 is 14 residues long. CDR3: CASSRSTGVGGYTF. In DNA form, the CDR3 reads TGTGCCAGCAGTCGATCTACAGGGGTGGGAGGCTACACCTTC.

The V and J genes are TRBV6-1 and TRBJ1-4; no definite D call. The length of the CDR3 is 17 residues. CDR1 and CDR2 (germline): MNHNS, SASEGT. With 2 bases removed from V and 7 bases from J, the gap between germline ends came to 20 bases. The CDR3 DNA is TGTGCCAGCAGTGAATCGATGTACCACCTAGGCGGTGAAAAACTGTTTTTT. It specifies CASSESMYHLGGEKLFF.

This clone has a handful of counts. This sequence joins TRBV27 and TRBJ1-2; a possible D gene is TRBD1 (6 bases). V lost 2 bases, J lost 3 bases, and 13 bases lay in between. The CDR3 is 15 residues long. From germline, CDR1 is MNHEY and CDR2 SMNVEV (reference sequence). This CDR3 is CASSLNVGAYYGYTF. CDR3 nucleotide sequence: TGTGCCAGCAGTTTAAATGTGGGGGCTTACTATGGCTACACCTTC.

The genes are TRBV19 and TRBJ1-2; D uncertain. Germline V lookup: CDR1 LNHDA, CDR2 SQIVND (reference sequence). V lost 1 base, J lost 3 bases, and 9 bases lay in between. CDR3 length: 14 amino acids. The CDR3 sequence is CASSIGMRDYGYTF. CDR3 coding DNA: TGTGCCAGTAGTATAGGCATGCGGGACTATGGCTACACCTTC.

The V gene is TRBV19, the J gene TRBJ2-7; D might be TRBD1 (5 bases). CDR3 length: 13 residues. V lost 5 bases and J 3 bases, leaving 11 bases between the germline ends. The germline V gene has CDR1 LNHDA and CDR2 SQIVND (reference sequence). The DNA for the CDR3 is TGTGCCAGTAGTTCCGGACAAGACTACGAGCAGTACTTC. Translated, it gives CASSSGQDYEQYF.

The rearrangement uses TRBV18 and TRBJ1-2, with D hard to call. The CDR3 loop spans 16 amino acids. The germline V and J ends were trimmed by 5 bases and 5 bases, with 21 bases remaining between them. Per germline, CDR1 KGHSH and CDR2 LQKENI. The CDR3 DNA follows: TGTGCCAGCTCAACAAGACGAGAGGAGCTTAGGTATGGCTACACCTTC. Translated: CASSTRREELRYGYTF.